This T cell receptor beta chain originates from a study of T and B cells in COVID-19 patients. Overall study: The recovered patients had mostly mild to moderate COVID-19 with outpatient management.

Regarding this clonotype: The target antigen is unknown. A much larger clonotype is one base distant, so this may be a read error.

Each TRB amplification used roughly 240-550 ng of genomic DNA from blood. The CDR3 spans 15 residues. Germline CDR1 reads SGHDT; CDR2 reads YYEEEE. V lost 4 bases to trimming and J lost 3 bases; unmatched junction nucleotides: 8. Multiplex PCR with BIOMED2 TRB-A/B primer pools amplified TRB rearrangements. TCRdb fed the multiplex PCR reads into MiXCR, producing one record per CDR3 protein. Of 13,000 to 15,000 distinct CDR3 sequences in the sample, under 30% were seen once. Notes on the study in general: Blood from mildly ill patients while symptomatic, and early samples from severe cases, were scarce. Active COVID-19 showed highly clonal TRB repertoires; recovery showed diversity and richness above healthy donors.

The chain is built from TRBV5-6 and TRBJ2-7, with 9 nucleotides matching TRBD1. Sequences were obtained from blood. This clonotype originated in a human donor who had recovered from COVID-19. This CDR3 is CASSIGQGTNYEQYF. The CDR3 DNA follows: TGTGCCAGCAGCATAGGACAGGGGACAAACTACGAGCAGTACTTC.